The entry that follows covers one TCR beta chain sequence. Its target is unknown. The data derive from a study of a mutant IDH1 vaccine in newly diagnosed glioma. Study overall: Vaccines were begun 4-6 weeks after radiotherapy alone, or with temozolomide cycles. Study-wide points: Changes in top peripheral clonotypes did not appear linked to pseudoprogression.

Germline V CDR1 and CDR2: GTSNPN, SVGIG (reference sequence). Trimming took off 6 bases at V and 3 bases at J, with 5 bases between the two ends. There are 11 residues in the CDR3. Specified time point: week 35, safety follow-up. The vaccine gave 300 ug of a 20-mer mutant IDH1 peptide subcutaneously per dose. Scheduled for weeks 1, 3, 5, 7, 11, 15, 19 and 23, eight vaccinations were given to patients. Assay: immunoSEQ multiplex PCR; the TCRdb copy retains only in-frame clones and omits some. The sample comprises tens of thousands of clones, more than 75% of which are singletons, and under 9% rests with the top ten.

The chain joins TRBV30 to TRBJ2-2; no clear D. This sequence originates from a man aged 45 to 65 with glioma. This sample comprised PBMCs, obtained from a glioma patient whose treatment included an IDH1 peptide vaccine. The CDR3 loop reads CACADTGELFF. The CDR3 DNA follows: TGTGCCTGCGCAGACACCGGGGAGCTGTTTTTT.